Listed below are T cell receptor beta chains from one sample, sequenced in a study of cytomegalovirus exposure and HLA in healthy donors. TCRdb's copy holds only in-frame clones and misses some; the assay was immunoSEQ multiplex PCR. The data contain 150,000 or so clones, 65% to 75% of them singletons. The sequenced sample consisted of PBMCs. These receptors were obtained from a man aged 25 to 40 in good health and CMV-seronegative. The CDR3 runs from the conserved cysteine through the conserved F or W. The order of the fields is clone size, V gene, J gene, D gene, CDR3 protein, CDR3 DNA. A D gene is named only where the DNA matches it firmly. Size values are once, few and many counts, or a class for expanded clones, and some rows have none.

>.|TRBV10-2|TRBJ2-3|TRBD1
CASSERGGAGDTQYF
TGCGCCAGCAGTGAGAGAGGGGGCGCAGGGGATACGCAGTATTTT
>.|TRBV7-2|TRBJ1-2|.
CASSLNRGANYGYTF
TGTGCCAGCAGCTTAAATCGGGGAGCCAACTATGGCTACACCTTC
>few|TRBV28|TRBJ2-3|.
CASSFSPGRDTQYF
TGTGCCAGCAGTTTCTCCCCGGGGAGGGATACGCAGTATTTT
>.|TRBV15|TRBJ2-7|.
CATSSRQSPYEQYF
TGTGCCACCAGCTCGAGACAGTCCCCCTACGAGCAGTACTTC
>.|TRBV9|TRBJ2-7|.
CASSSQEAYEQYF
TGTGCCAGCAGCTCCCAAGAGGCCTACGAGCAGTACTTC
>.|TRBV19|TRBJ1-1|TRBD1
CASERDRGGTEAFF
TGTGCCAGCGAAAGGGACAGGGGAGGCACTGAAGCTTTCTTT
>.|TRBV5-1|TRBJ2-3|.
CASSVGEGTDTQYF
TGCGCCAGCAGCGTGGGGGAGGGCACAGATACGCAGTATTTT
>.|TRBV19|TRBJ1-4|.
CASSFSSGHTNEKLFF
TGTGCCAGTAGTTTCTCGTCGGGACATACTAATGAAAAACTGTTTTTT
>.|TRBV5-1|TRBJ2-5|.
CASSDEPHREETQYF
TGCGCCAGCAGCGACGAACCCCACAGGGAAGAGACCCAGTACTTC
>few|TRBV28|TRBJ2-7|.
CASSFGVYEQYF
TGTGCCAGCAGTTTCGGAGTCTACGAGCAGTACTTC
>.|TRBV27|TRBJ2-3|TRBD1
CASSLRDRVRTDTQYF
TGTGCCAGCAGTTTGCGAGACAGGGTTAGGACAGATACGCAGTATTTT
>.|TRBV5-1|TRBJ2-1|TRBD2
CASSLLGLAGGTYNEQFF
TGCGCCAGCAGCTTGTTGGGACTAGCGGGCGGTACCTACAATGAGCAGTTCTTC
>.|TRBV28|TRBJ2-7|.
CASSLSALTYEQYF
TGTGCCAGCAGTTTATCGGCACTAACCTACGAGCAGTACTTC
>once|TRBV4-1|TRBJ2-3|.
CASSQVLVSTDTQYF
TGCGCCAGCAGCCAAGTACTAGTTAGCACAGATACGCAGTATTTT
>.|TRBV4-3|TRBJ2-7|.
CASSQDRQSYEQYF
TGCGCCAGCAGCCAAGATAGACAGTCCTACGAGCAGTACTTC
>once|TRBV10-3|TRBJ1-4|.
CAISDPGSATNEKLFF
TGTGCCATCAGTGATCCCGGGTCCGCAACTAATGAAAAACTGTTTTTT
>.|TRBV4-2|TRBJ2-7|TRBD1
CASSQDPGQTLASPYEQYF
TGTGCCAGCAGCCAAGATCCGGGACAGACATTAGCCTCACCTTACGAGCAGTACTTC
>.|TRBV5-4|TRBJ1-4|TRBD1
CASSPSGQPNEKLFF
TGTGCCAGCAGCCCCTCGGGACAGCCTAATGAAAAACTGTTTTTT
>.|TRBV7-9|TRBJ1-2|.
CASSGPQGVDTF
TGTGCCAGCAGCGGTCCTCAGGGCGTAGACACCTTC
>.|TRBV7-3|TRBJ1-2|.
CASSLTNPQGSNYGYTF
TGTGCCAGCAGCTTAACGAATCCCCAGGGCTCTAACTATGGCTACACCTTC
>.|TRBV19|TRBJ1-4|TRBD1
CASRNRGNEKLFF
TGTGCCAGTCGGAACAGGGGCAATGAAAAACTGTTTTTT
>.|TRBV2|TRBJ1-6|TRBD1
CASRLGTVDNSPLHF
TGTGCCAGCAGGCTCGGGACAGTCGATAATTCACCCCTCCACTTT
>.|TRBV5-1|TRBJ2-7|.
CASSLGQNSYEQYF
TGCGCCAGCAGCTTAGGACAGAACTCCTACGAGCAGTACTTC
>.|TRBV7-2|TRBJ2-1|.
CASSLGGGGGPPFF
TGTGCCAGCAGCTTGGGGGGTGGGGGGGGCCCCCCGTTCTTC
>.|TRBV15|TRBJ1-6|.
CATSRTPQGNSPLHF
TGTGCCACCAGCAGAACCCCTCAGGGGAATTCACCCCTCCACTTT